This entry lists 27 T cell receptor beta chains sequenced from one sample in a study of blood T cell repertoires in COVID-19. Assay: immunoSEQ multiplex PCR; the TCRdb copy retains only in-frame clones and omits some. The top ten hold around 3.2% of the sample, which has roughly 250,000 clones, 75% to 90% seen once. The source material was PBMCs or T cells enriched from blood (not recorded which). Receptor source: a woman aged 40-49 years who had been exposed to COVID-19.

This clone was recorded only once. V and J are TRBV11-2 and TRBJ1-1, with D perhaps TRBD1 (5 bases). Germline V CDR1 and CDR2: SGHAT, FQNNGV. The CDR3 extends over 14 amino acids. V dropped 0 bases and J dropped 4 bases, with 9 bases sitting between them. The CDR3 reads CASSLEGGVTEAFF. The DNA for the CDR3 is TGTGCCAGCAGCTTAGAGGGGGGAGTCACTGAAGCTTTCTTT.

The V call is TRBV5-1, the J call TRBJ1-6, with 8 bases matching TRBD1. The V gene's germline CDR1 is SGHRS and CDR2 YFSETQ. The junction had 1 base not matched to a gene; V was cut back by 2 bases and J by 6 bases. The CDR3 totals 14 residues. The CDR3 is CASSFDRGNSPLHF. CDR3 nucleotide sequence: TGCGCCAGCAGCTTTGACAGGGGTAATTCACCCCTCCACTTT.

V gene TRBV10-3 combines with J gene TRBJ2-1; the match to TRBD2 covers 7 bases. Trimming at V came to 5 bases and at J to 4 bases, leaving 5 bases not matched to a gene. Germline CDR1 reads ENHRY; CDR2 reads SYGVKD. The CDR3 consists of 14 residues. Here the CDR3 DNA reads TGTGCCATCAGTTCGGGAGGAGGGTACAATGAGCAGTTCTTC. Translated: CAISSGGGYNEQFF.

This clone was found a few times. V is TRBV11-2 and J is TRBJ1-6, with D perhaps matching TRBD1 (6 bases). Between the trimmed V and J ends, which lost 1 base and 8 bases, there was a span of 18 bases. Looked up from germline, CDR1 is SGHAT and CDR2 is FQNNGV. There are 17 residues in the CDR3. The CDR3 DNA reads as TGTGCCAGCAGCTTAGCCGGCAGGGGTCAACTTCATTCACCCCTCCACTTT. It is translated as CASSLAGRGQLHSPLHF. Complete variable domain (other parts from reference TRBV11-2 and TRBJ1-6): EAGVAQSPRYKIIEKRQSVAFWCNPISGHATLYWYQQILGQGPKLLIQFQNNGVVDDSQLPKDRFSAERLKGVDSTLKIQPAKLEDSAVYLCASSLAGRGQLHSPLHFGNGTRLTVT.

V is TRBV4-1 and J is TRBJ2-5; TRBD2 might be the D (5 bases). This CDR3 is built from 15 residues. V lost 0 bases and J lost 5, with 13 bases in between. Per germline, CDR1 MGHRA and CDR2 YSYEKL. CDR3 DNA sequence: TGCGCCAGCAGCCAAGATGGAGGAGGTGGGGAGACCCAGTACTTC. It specifies CASSQDGGGGETQYF.

CDR3 loop: CATSGAGFTNTGELFF. The CDR3 DNA follows: TGTGCCACCAGTGGAGCAGGTTTTACGAACACCGGGGAGCTGTTTTTT. This rearrangement joins TRBV24-1 to TRBJ2-2; no clear D gene. Trimming shortened V by 5 bases and J by 0 bases, and 12 bases separated the two germline ends. Germline V lookup: CDR1 KGHDR, CDR2 SFDVKD. The CDR3 spans 16 residues.

This clone was recorded a few times. The chain joins TRBV29-1 to TRBJ2-1; TRBD1 matches 8 bases. This CDR3 is 12 amino acids long. The V and J ends lost 7 bases and 7 bases, in that order; junction bases with no gene match: 6. Germline assignment: CDR1 SQVTM and CDR2 ANQGSEA. The CDR3 here is CSARGPRNEQFF. The CDR3 coding sequence is TGCAGCGCCAGGGGGCCCAGGAATGAGCAGTTCTTC.

J is TRBJ2-4 and V is TRBV7-3, with a weak D call TRBD1 (5 bases). Germline V gene data show CDR1 as SGHTA and CDR2 as FQGTGA. The V end was cut by 5 bases, the J end by 6 bases, with 14 bases between. The CDR3 extends over 14 amino acids. CDR3 DNA: TGTGCCAGCAGCCTTTCCGGGCAGGGAAACATTCAGTACTTC. Residues: CASSLSGQGNIQYF.

This clone was counted once. This CDR3 reads CSVGQGSGELFF. The DNA for the CDR3 is TGCAGCGTAGGACAGGGGTCCGGGGAGCTGTTTTTT. The J gene is TRBJ2-2, the V gene TRBV29-1, with 9 nucleotides matching TRBD1. V trimming: 6 bases; J trimming: 6 bases; junction bases outside the gene matches: 2. From germline, CDR1 is SQVTM and CDR2 ANQGSEA. The CDR3 spans 12 residues.

The rearrangement links TRBV7-2 to TRBJ2-5; D might be TRBD2 (6 bases). The germline V gene encodes CDR1 SGHTA and CDR2 FQGNSA. The CDR3 spans 15 residues. V was clipped by 5 bases and J by 2 bases, with 15 bases between them. CDR3 region: CASSQGAGLQETQYF. CDR3 nucleotide sequence: TGTGCCAGCAGCCAAGGGGCCGGACTACAAGAGACCCAGTACTTC.

V gene TRBV2 combines with J gene TRBJ2-3, with 11 bases matching TRBD2. CDR3 length equals 14 residues. The V gene end was trimmed by 6 bases and the J gene end by 1 base; junction bases not matched to a gene: 0. The germline V gene encodes CDR1 SNHLY and CDR2 FYNNEI. The CDR3 DNA reads TGTGCCAGCAGGGGACTAGCGGGCACAGATACGCAGTATTTT. It encodes CASRGLAGTDTQYF.

The chain joins TRBV9 to TRBJ2-7; 7 positions agree with TRBD2. Germline assignment: CDR1 SGDLS and CDR2 YYNGEE. The V and J ends lost 2 bases and 5 bases, in that order; junction bases with no gene match: 13. This CDR3 is built from 16 residues. The CDR3: CASSVGSRGSGHEQYF. CDR3 coding DNA: TGTGCCAGCAGCGTGGGCTCGCGGGGGTCCGGGCACGAGCAGTACTTC.

V is TRBV28 and J is TRBJ2-2, with D possibly being TRBD2 (5 bases). The CDR3 totals 14 residues. Germline CDR1 and CDR2: MDHEN and SYDVKM. Between the trimmed V and J ends, which lost 2 bases and 4 bases, there was a span of 8 bases. Here the CDR3 reads CASSLRRGTGELFF. The CDR3 coding sequence is TGTGCCAGCAGTTTAAGACGGGGCACCGGGGAGCTGTTTTTT.

The chain recombines TRBV14 with TRBJ1-4; D unclear. The CDR3 spans 12 residues. CDR1 SGHDN and CDR2 FVKESK come from the germline V gene. Trimming cost V 4 bases and J 11 bases, with 11 bases left between them. The CDR3 DNA sequence: TGTGCCAGCAGCCCCACTCGAGGGAAACTGTTTTTT. Amino acids: CASSPTRGKLFF.

V is TRBV19 and J is TRBJ2-7; unclear D gene. Germline values: CDR1 LNHDA, CDR2 SQIVND (reference sequence). V shed 6 bases and J shed 0 bases, with 12 bases lying between them. The CDR3 is 14 residues long. Here the CDR3 reads CASSFATVSYEQYF. CDR3 sequence (DNA): TGTGCCAGTAGCTTTGCCACAGTCTCCTACGAGCAGTACTTC.

This sequence joins TRBV5-1 and TRBJ1-2, with 7 bases lining up with TRBD1. The germline V gene has CDR1 SGHRS and CDR2 YFSETQ. This CDR3 spans 13 amino acids. J gave up 6 bases and V 4 bases, and 6 bases lay outside the gene matches. The CDR3 region is CASSLQGQDGYTF. CDR3 nucleotides: TGCGCCAGCAGCCTACAGGGGCAGGATGGCTACACCTTC.

The chain has TRBV5-4 and TRBJ2-5; 10 positions agree with TRBD2. V lost 0 bases, J lost 4 bases, and 6 bases stayed unmatched. CDR1 and CDR2 from the germline V gene are SGHNT and YYREEE (reference sequence). The CDR3 contains 16 residues. CDR3 amino acids: CASSLVSGRAVETQYF. The CDR3 nucleotides are TGTGCCAGCAGCTTGGTGAGCGGGAGGGCCGTAGAGACCCAGTACTTC.

The chain employs TRBV29-1 and TRBJ1-1; D not certain. Trimming shortened V by 0 bases and J by 8 bases, and 7 bases separated the two germline ends. CDR1 SQVTM and CDR2 ANQGSEA come from the germline V gene. The CDR3 spans 11 residues. CDR3 in DNA: TGCAGCGTTGAAGATCTCCTCGAAGCTTTCTTT. This encodes CSVEDLLEAFF.

The chain recombines TRBV6-2 or TRBV6-3 with TRBJ2-1; TRBD2 might be the D (6 bases). CDR1 is MNHEY, CDR2 SVGEGT, per germline. This CDR3 contains 15 residues. The V end was cut by 2 bases, the J end by 7 bases, with 15 bases between. CDR3 nucleotide sequence: TGTGCCAGCAGTTACAGGAGGGTGGGCATTAATGAGCAGTTCTTC. It translates to CASSYRRVGINEQFF.

The rearrangement joins TRBV19 to TRBJ1-2, with 8 positions matching TRBD1. J gave up 6 bases and V 2 bases, and 2 bases lay outside the gene matches. Germline CDR1 and CDR2: LNHDA and SQIVND (reference sequence). CDR3 length: 13 residues. CDR3 protein: CASSITGQDGYTF. Here the CDR3 DNA reads TGTGCCAGTAGTATAACGGGACAGGATGGCTACACCTTC.

This clone has just a few counts. The CDR3 nucleotides read TGTGCCAGCAGCTTGGCAGGGGGCGATCAGCCCCAGCATTTT. Translated: CASSLAGGDQPQHF. The V and J genes are TRBV5-4 and TRBJ1-5, with TRBD1 matching 8 bases. Germline CDR1 reads SGHNT; CDR2 reads YYREEE (reference sequence). The trim removed 0 bases at V and 5 bases at J, leaving 1 base unmatched. The CDR3 totals 14 residues.

V usage is TRBV27 and J usage is TRBJ2-2, with 10 nucleotides matching TRBD2. Per germline, CDR1 MNHEY and CDR2 SMNVEV (reference sequence). This CDR3 spans 15 amino acids. The junction had 4 bases not matched to a gene; V was cut back by 5 bases and J by 4 bases. CDR3 sequence: CASSRAGGFTGELFF. The CDR3 DNA is TGTGCCAGCAGTAGAGCGGGAGGGTTCACCGGGGAGCTGTTTTTT.

The chain links TRBV5-4 to TRBJ2-5; D is undetermined. This CDR3 region has 13 residues. Germline CDR1 reads SGHNT; CDR2 reads YYREEE (reference sequence). V was trimmed by 0 bases and J by 2 bases, leaving 5 bases between them. CDR3 region: CASSLARQETQYF. DNA for the CDR3: TGTGCCAGCAGCTTGGCCAGACAAGAGACCCAGTACTTC.

This chain uses TRBV7-9 with TRBJ2-1; 8 bases map to TRBD1. V shed 2 bases and J 8 bases; nucleotides not matched to a gene: 5. The CDR3 has 14 residues. Germline V gives CDR1 SEHNR, CDR2 FQNEAQ (reference sequence). The CDR3 region is CASSLPRGRDEQFF. The CDR3 DNA follows: TGTGCCAGCAGCTTACCCAGGGGGCGCGATGAGCAGTTCTTC.

The chain recombines TRBV19 with TRBJ1-2; TRBD1 agrees at 10 bases. The CDR3 is 15 amino acids. V shed 5 bases, J shed 2 bases, and the junction held 5 bases outside the gene matches. Germline CDR1 LNHDA, CDR2 SQIVND (reference sequence). This CDR3 is CASSARQGANYGYTF. DNA for the CDR3: TGTGCCAGTAGTGCCAGACAGGGGGCCAACTATGGCTACACCTTC.

This chain uses TRBV28 with TRBJ2-3; no reliable D call. This CDR3 has 12 residues. CDR1 is MDHEN, CDR2 SYDVKM, per germline. V dropped 5 bases and J dropped 4 bases, with 7 bases sitting between them. The CDR3: CASSPLSDTQYF. The DNA of the CDR3 is TGTGCCAGCAGTCCCTTATCAGATACGCAGTATTTT.

The V call is TRBV3-1 (or the pseudogene TRBV3-2), the J call TRBJ2-7, with 9 bases aligning to TRBD1. V lost 6 bases to trimming and J lost 2 bases; unmatched junction nucleotides: 11. This CDR3 is built from 16 residues. Per the germline V gene, CDR1 is LGHDT and CDR2 is YNNKEL (reference sequence). CDR3 nucleotides: TGTGCCAGCAGTCCGGGACAGGGTGGTTCAACCTACGAGCAGTACGTC. It yields the protein CASSPGQGGSTYEQYV.